The source of this T cell receptor (beta chain) is a study of OX40 agonist ivuxolimab in advanced cancers. Study at large: Dose-escalation patients had hepatocellular carcinoma, melanoma, renal cell or head and neck cancer.

Overall study findings and caveats: The authors also found low normalized T-cell clonal expansion in some nonresponders. Relatively little clonal expansion, among the lowest observed, appeared in partial responders at 0.1-3.0 mg/kg.

TCRdb's table, derived via immunoSEQ multiplex PCR, lists solely in-frame clones and lacks some. The table has roughly 100,000 clones, around nine tenths seen once; the top ten hold approximately 0.48%. On this clone: Its antigen is unknown.

There are 13 residues in the CDR3. V lost 5 bases to trimming and J lost 5 bases, with 12 bases between them. Germline CDR1 is SGHNT and CDR2 is YENEEA. The input for sequencing was CD4+ or CD8+ T cells sorted from blood, taken in a trial of the OX40 agonist ivuxolimab. This receptor was identified in an adult with an advanced solid tumor such as melanoma, head and neck, liver or kidney cancer. V and J are TRBV11-3 and TRBJ2-5, with TRBD1 as a possible D gene (6 bases). The CDR3 loop is CASSLTGVETQYF. CDR3 nucleotides: TGTGCCAGCAGCCTGACAGGCGTTGAGACCCAGTACTTC.